This T cell receptor (beta chain) was documented in a study of cytomegalovirus exposure and HLA in healthy donors. Per germline, CDR1 SEHNR and CDR2 FQNEAQ (reference sequence). Trimming took 4 bases from V and 10 from J; bases not matched to a gene: 12. There are 17 residues in the CDR3. A note on this clone: The antigen is unknown.

The study, taken as a whole, reports: In vitro data verified three CMV-associated chains as specific for CMV antigens.

The PCR contained 60 Vbeta and 13 Jbeta primers. Profiled with immunoSEQ multiplex PCR; TCRdb holds only in-frame clones, not every one. Of around 140,000 clones detected, about 87% appear once; the ten largest clones hold about 5%. The rearrangement links TRBV7-9 to TRBJ2-1; 14 bases line up with TRBD2. The specimen was PBMCs. This clonotype originated in a woman aged 25-40 years in good health and CMV-seronegative. The CDR3 nucleotides are TGTGCCAGCAGCTCACCTCAAGAGACTAGCGGGGGGGCCGAGCAGTTCTTC. This sequence encodes CASSSPQETSGGAEQFF.